This TCR beta chain was sequenced in a study of radiotherapy plus CTLA-4 blockade in lung cancer (dated by TCRdb to 2016 to 2018). For context, the study as a whole: Among enrolled patients, about 17% had an objective response and about 30% reached disease control.

Notes on this clone: The target of this receptor is not known. Base qualities are missing; no much larger clone stands one base away.

The study tested focal radiation therapy combined with CTLA-4 blockade (ipilimumab) in patients with chemo-refractory metastatic non-small-cell lung cancer. Library preparation was by the immunoSEQ multiplex PCR assay. TCRdb mirrors the immuneACCESS table, restricted to in-frame sequences. Some clones are absent from its copies; in checked studies, under half trace to an unresolved V gene, and the reason for the others is unknown. This sample comprises tens of thousands of clones, approximately 80% of them detected only once. The ten biggest clones cover about 2.7% of the sample. Broad study findings and their caveats: After treatment with radiotherapy and ipilimumab, TCR clones that originated in tumors expanded in peripheral blood. The strongest predictors of response were reported to be early dynamic shifts in blood T cell clones along with a rise in serum interferon-beta following radiation.

Looking up the germline V gene yields CDR1 SGHTA and CDR2 FQGNSA. The trim is 5 bases for V and 3 bases for J, with a gap of 5 bases between the germline ends. Reading from cysteine to phenylalanine, the CDR3 counts 11 amino acids. This entry keeps only the CDR3 DNA: 33 bases, framed from base 1. This TCR was sampled from a human donor with non-small cell lung cancer whose response to radiotherapy plus ipilimumab could not be evaluated. The sequence links TRBV7-2 to TRBJ2-7; too little of a D gene remains to name it. Sequences were derived from peripheral blood, sampled from a patient treated with radiotherapy plus ipilimumab. For the CDR3, the sequence is CASSPNYEQYF. The DNA is as follows: TGTGCCAGCAGCCCAAACTACGAGCAGTACTTC.